This T cell receptor (beta chain) is drawn from a study of cytomegalovirus exposure and HLA in healthy donors. Study-level information: The roughly 110 validation repertoires were reported in a later analysis to have been generated on the same platform as the roughly 670 first-cohort repertoires. Study observations and caveats: In vitro data verified a few CMV-associated chains as specific for CMV antigens. Within the 100 to 150 validation repertoires, first-cohort TCR clusters tended to co-occur, according to a later analysis. Reports described diagnosis of cytomegalovirus status by the classifier as highly specific and sensitive.

Germline-derived CDR1 and CDR2 are GTSNPN and SVGIG (reference sequence). Trimming left V 0 bases short and J 1 base short, with 11 bases between. The CDR3 length is 15 residues. As for this clone: Antigen specificity is unknown.

The protocol was immunoSEQ multiplex PCR, while the TCRdb copy is restricted to in-frame clones and leaves out a portion. The data show 250,000 to 300,000 clones, approximately 83% seen once. The TCR originated in a woman aged 18-29 years in good health and CMV-seronegative. Specimen: PBMCs. The V and J genes are TRBV30 and TRBJ2-3; weak D call: TRBD2 (6 bases). As DNA, the CDR3 is TGTGCCTGGAGTGTAGGAGGGCGTCGCACAGATACGCAGTATTTT. It specifies CAWSVGGRRTDTQYF.